The next 4 T cell receptor beta chains were all read from a single sample in a study of CD8 T cells in ankylosing spondylitis. One entry per CDR3 protein, called by TCRdb with MiXCR from the 5' RACE reads. The data show 250,000 to 300,000 distinct CDR3 sequences, roughly 20% seen once. The sequencing input was blood, either unsorted or a sorted T cell fraction (not recorded which). These receptors originate from a male donor with ankylosing spondylitis or in good health (not recorded which).

There are a few counts of this clonotype. This chain links TRBV4-2 with TRBJ2-1; TRBD2 agrees at 10 bases. Germline V gene sequence: CDR1 LGHNA, CDR2 YNFKEQ. CDR3 size: 16 residues. V shed 1 base, J shed 6 bases, and the junction held 6 bases outside the gene matches. The DNA for the CDR3 is TGTGCCAGCAGCCAAGGTCAGAGACTAGCGGGCAATGAGCAGTTCTTC. This encodes CASSQGQRLAGNEQFF.

This clonotype was seen once. The chain joins TRBV5-1 to TRBJ2-3, with D possibly matching TRBD1 (6 bases). V gave up 4 bases and J gave up 1 base, with 13 bases separating them. CDR3 size: 15 residues. CDR1 SGHRS and CDR2 YFSETQ come from the germline V gene. In nucleotides, the CDR3 is TGCGCCAGCAGCCCCATACGACAGGGCACAGATACGCAGTATTTT. This gives the protein CASSPIRQGTDTQYF.

This clonotype came up a few times. This rearrangement joins TRBV20-1 to TRBJ2-3; TRBD2 is a possible D gene (6 bases). Germline V CDR1 and CDR2: DFQATT, SNEGSKA (reference sequence). Trimming pared 5 bases from V and 0 bases from J, leaving 12 bases between. This CDR3 contains 14 residues. Here the CDR3 reads CSAEGTSSTDTQYF. CDR3 DNA sequence: TGCAGTGCTGAAGGGACTTCTAGCACAGATACGCAGTATTTT.

This clonotype has more than one count but fewer than ten. The genes are TRBV7-2 and TRBJ2-3; D ambiguous. Germline CDR1 is SGHTA and CDR2 is FQGNSA. Trimming left V 6 bases short and J 2 bases short, with 15 bases between. The CDR3 length is 15 residues. This CDR3 reads CASRRLPSYTDTQYF. The CDR3 nucleotides are TGTGCCAGCAGGAGGCTGCCATCCTACACAGATACGCAGTATTTT.